Sequencing of this T cell receptor (beta chain) was carried out in a study of identical twins. This CDR3 is 15 amino acids long. V trimming: 8 bases; J trimming: 3 bases; junction bases outside the gene matches: 8. The germline CDR1 and CDR2 sequences are LNHNV and YYDKDF (reference sequence). A universal primer site arose from template switching, and cDNA bore unique molecular identifiers. TCRdb analysed the 5' RACE reads with MiXCR anew, one entry per CDR3 protein. Of 400,000 to 650,000 distinct CDR3 sequences in the sample, about 20% are singletons; the top ten hold around 0.9%. This clonotype was recorded a few times. Its antigen is as yet unknown. Study findings and constraints: Monozygotic twin pairs showed more out-of-frame TCR alpha sharing than models estimated.

These records were also assigned to another study, of T cells expressing NK-cell markers. In that study: As a fraction of CD8+ T cells, dominant NKG2C+ clonotypes reached roughly 1.0-7.5% in six donors. These clonotypes also led the CD3+CD56-NKG2C+ fraction in a handful of donors.

V is TRBV15 and J is TRBJ2-2; 8 bases agree with TRBD2. The sequenced material came from CD4+ T cells sorted from blood. The TCR sequence derives from a woman under 30 in good health. CDR3 region: CATSARGRYTGELFF. DNA for the CDR3: TGTGCCACCTCCGCCCGCGGGAGGTACACCGGGGAGCTGTTTTTT.